This entry features one T cell receptor (beta chain) sequence. Per sample, at least 6 micrograms of total RNA were extracted. This sample was included in a study of blood T cells in healthy people across ages. A J-beta primer mix and a sample-barcoded 5' primer were used in a second PCR of about 7 to 12 cycles. Via MiXCR, TCRdb re-called the 5' RACE reads, giving one row per CDR3 protein. The table lists about 930,000 distinct CDR3 sequences, about 27% of them singletons. Germline V gene lookup returns CDR1 LGHDT and CDR2 YNNKEL (reference sequence). The CDR3 totals 13 residues. The germline V and J ends were trimmed by 4 bases and 3 bases, with 9 bases remaining between them. The sample also formed part of further work on T cells of mothers and their children. That work adds: Each child contributed roughly 3 million TCR beta CDR3 reads, while each mother contributed over 8 million. Among related mother-child pairs, overlap was slightly higher than in unrelated pairs, though not significantly.

V is TRBV3-1 and J is TRBJ1-2; D perhaps matches TRBD1 (6 bases). Sequencing input: blood. This receptor was identified in a woman aged 40 to 50 in good health. CDR3 DNA sequence: TGTGCCAGCAGCCCGGCAGGGGACTATGGCTACACCTTC. Translation: CASSPAGDYGYTF. The whole variable domain, remainder taken from reference TRBV3-1 and TRBJ1-2, is DTAVSQTPKYLVTQMGNDKSIKCEQNLGHDTMYWYKQDSKKFLKIMFSYNNKELIINETVPNRFSPKSPDKAHLNLHINSLELGDSAVYFCASSPAGDYGYTFGSGTRLTVV.